The next 4 T cell receptor beta chains were all read from a single sample in a study of neurological immune-mediated disorders. Using its own MiXCR run on the 5' RACE reads, TCRdb lists one record per CDR3 protein. The data hold more than 50,000 distinct CDR3 sequences, with about 4.2% observed a single time. Input material: PBMCs. The receptors stem from a man aged 25 to 45 with multiple sclerosis.

In its sample, this clonotype was seen many times. The CDR3 DNA reads TGTGCCATCCAGGGTGAGGGCTCACCCCTCCACTTT. Its translation: CAIQGEGSPLHF. The V gene is TRBV10-3, the J gene TRBJ1-6; D might be TRBD1 (5 bases). The CDR3 runs to 12 residues. V lost 8 bases and J lost 10, with 12 bases in between. From germline, CDR1 is ENHRY and CDR2 SYGVKD.

The sample holds many counts of this clonotype. V gene TRBV20-1 combines with J gene TRBJ1-4; a possible D gene is TRBD1 (6 bases). V gave up 3 bases and J gave up 0 bases, with 14 bases separating them. This CDR3 region has 16 residues. CDR1 and CDR2 (germline): DFQATT, SNEGSKA (reference sequence). The CDR3 reads CSARDSRGATNEKLFF. CDR3 sequence (DNA): TGCAGTGCTAGGGACTCAAGGGGGGCAACTAATGAAAAACTGTTTTTT.

This clonotype has at least ten counts. The CDR3 reads CASSSRSDTEAFF. CDR3 DNA sequence: TGCGCCAGCAGCTCGAGGTCGGACACTGAAGCTTTCTTT. The chain has TRBV5-1 and TRBJ1-1; D is unclear. The germline V gene encodes CDR1 SGHRS and CDR2 YFSETQ. With 3 bases removed from V and 3 bases from J, the gap between germline ends came to 9 bases. The CDR3 spans 13 residues.

There are many counts of this clonotype. The gene calls are TRBV12-3 or TRBV12-4 and TRBJ2-5; either TRBD1 or TRBD2 may supply D (6 bases each). This CDR3 is 14 amino acids long. Trimming removed 3 bases at V and 5 bases at J, with 13 bases between. The CDR3 bases are TGTGCCAGCAGTTTGAGGGGGGCCCGGGAGACCCAGTACTTC. Protein sequence: CASSLRGARETQYF.